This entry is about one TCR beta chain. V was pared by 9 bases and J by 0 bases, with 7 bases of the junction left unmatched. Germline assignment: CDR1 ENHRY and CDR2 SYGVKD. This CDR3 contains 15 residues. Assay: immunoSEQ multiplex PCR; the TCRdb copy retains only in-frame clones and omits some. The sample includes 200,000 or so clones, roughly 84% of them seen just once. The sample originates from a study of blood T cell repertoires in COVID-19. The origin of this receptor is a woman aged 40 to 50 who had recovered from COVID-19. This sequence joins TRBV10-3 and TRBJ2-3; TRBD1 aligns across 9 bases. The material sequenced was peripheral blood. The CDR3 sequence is CAIATGTGSTDTQYF. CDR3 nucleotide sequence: TGTGCCATTGCTACCGGGACAGGGAGCACAGATACGCAGTATTTT.